The count of the clone carrying this T cell receptor (beta chain) is one. The antigen is not known. The protocol was immunoSEQ multiplex PCR, while the TCRdb copy is restricted to in-frame clones and leaves out a portion. Here the sample spans around 2,000,000 clones, about 92% being singletons. This CDR3 region has 17 residues. The V gene end was trimmed by 3 bases and the J gene end by 7 bases; junction bases not matched to a gene: 14. Germline V gene data show CDR1 as KGHSH and CDR2 as LQKENI. Positive CCR7 selection of CD45RO-negative cells yielded the naive CD8 cells, and terminally differentiated effector memory CD45RA+ cells were excluded. The record originates from a study of shared clonotypes between healthy human individuals. General observations from the study: Non-shared clonotypes displayed generation probabilities falling below those of clonotypes present in all four donors. Naive subsets, compared against memory subsets, generally had larger estimated richness values. Some naive CD4 clonotypes, 4.5% to 5.5%, turned up in common across several donors.

The receptor's source is a man aged 18 to 30 in good health. Some clones in this sample may be carry-over from other donors' samples. Sequencing was carried out using naive CD8+ T cells from PBMCs. The chain uses TRBV18 and TRBJ2-2; 7 nucleotides align to TRBD2. The chain's CDR3 is CASSPPPPAGVDGELFF. CDR3 in DNA: TGTGCCAGCTCACCGCCCCCCCCCGCGGGAGTAGACGGGGAGCTGTTTTTT.